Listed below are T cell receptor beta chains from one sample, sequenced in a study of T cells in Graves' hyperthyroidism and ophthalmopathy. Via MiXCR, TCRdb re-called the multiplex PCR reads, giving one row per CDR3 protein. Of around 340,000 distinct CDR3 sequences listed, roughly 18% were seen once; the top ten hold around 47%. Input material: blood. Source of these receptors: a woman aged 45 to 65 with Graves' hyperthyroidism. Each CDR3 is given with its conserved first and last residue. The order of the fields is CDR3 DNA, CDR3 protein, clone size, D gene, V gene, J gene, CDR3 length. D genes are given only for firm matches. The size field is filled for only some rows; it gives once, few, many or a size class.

CDR3nt: TGCAGCGTTGAGCAGGGAAGAGGCACAGATACGCAGTATTTT; CDR3aa: CSVEQGRGTDTQYF; abundance: few; d_gene: -; v_gene: TRBV29-1; j_gene: TRBJ2-3; len: 14
CDR3nt: TGTGCCAGCAGCTCAACGACCGGGAGGGGGTACGAGCAGTACTTC; CDR3aa: CASSSTTGRGYEQYF; abundance: -; d_gene: TRBD2; v_gene: TRBV13; j_gene: TRBJ2-7; len: 15
CDR3nt: TGCGCCAGCAGCTTAATGGGACAGCCGAACACTGAAGCTTTCTTT; CDR3aa: CASSLMGQPNTEAFF; abundance: many; d_gene: TRBD1; v_gene: TRBV5-1; j_gene: TRBJ1-1; len: 15
CDR3nt: TGTGCCAGCAGCGACCCTGGGACTAGCGGGAGCTCCTACGAGCAGTACTTC; CDR3aa: CASSDPGTSGSSYEQYF; abundance: -; d_gene: TRBD2; v_gene: TRBV5-1; j_gene: TRBJ2-7; len: 17
CDR3nt: TGTGCCAGCAGCGTACTGGTGGACACTGAAGCTTTCTTT; CDR3aa: CASSVLVDTEAFF; abundance: -; d_gene: -; v_gene: TRBV9; j_gene: TRBJ1-1; len: 13
CDR3nt: TGCAGTGCTAGGACATCGGGGGCCAATTCACCCCTCCACTTT; CDR3aa: CSARTSGANSPLHF; abundance: -; d_gene: -; v_gene: TRBV20-1; j_gene: TRBJ1-6; len: 14
CDR3nt: TGTGCCAGCAGTGAGGTGGAGGGGAGAAACTACGAGCAGTACTTC; CDR3aa: CASSEVEGRNYEQYF; abundance: -; d_gene: -; v_gene: TRBV2; j_gene: TRBJ2-7; len: 15
CDR3nt: TGTGCCAGCCGCGCCTTAGGTCCAGGGAACACTGAAGCTTTCTTT; CDR3aa: CASRALGPGNTEAFF; abundance: many; d_gene: -; v_gene: TRBV27; j_gene: TRBJ1-1; len: 15
CDR3nt: TGCGCCAGCAGCTTTCGTCCCGGAGCGGGTGTGAACACTGAAGCTTTCTTT; CDR3aa: CASSFRPGAGVNTEAFF; abundance: many; d_gene: -; v_gene: TRBV5-1; j_gene: TRBJ1-1; len: 17
CDR3nt: TGTGCCAGCAGCCGGCCTACGGATACGCAGTATTTT; CDR3aa: CASSRPTDTQYF; abundance: many; d_gene: -; v_gene: TRBV3-1; j_gene: TRBJ2-3; len: 12
CDR3nt: TGTGCCAGCGGTCTTTTGGGGCCGAACACTGAAGCTTTCTTT; CDR3aa: CASGLLGPNTEAFF; abundance: many; d_gene: -; v_gene: TRBV28; j_gene: TRBJ1-1; len: 14
CDR3nt: TGTGCCAGCAGGGGGACAGTGAACACCGGGGAGCTGTTTTTT; CDR3aa: CASRGTVNTGELFF; abundance: many; d_gene: TRBD1; v_gene: TRBV2; j_gene: TRBJ2-2; len: 14
CDR3nt: TGTGCCAGCAGCTTAGAAGTCTCGACTAGCGGGGTTCTCGAGACCCAGTACTTC; CDR3aa: CASSLEVSTSGVLETQYF; abundance: many; d_gene: TRBD2; v_gene: TRBV7-8; j_gene: TRBJ2-5; len: 18
CDR3nt: TGTGCCAGCAGCCTGGGACCGCTTTTCTCCTACAATGAGCAGTTCTTC; CDR3aa: CASSLGPLFSYNEQFF; abundance: many; d_gene: -; v_gene: TRBV12-3/TRBV12-4; j_gene: TRBJ2-1; len: 16
CDR3nt: TGCGCCAGCAGCTTGGAGATTACGTACGAGCAGTACTTC; CDR3aa: CASSLEITYEQYF; abundance: many; d_gene: -; v_gene: TRBV5-1; j_gene: TRBJ2-7; len: 13
CDR3nt: TGTGCCATCAGTGACCCGACAGCGAACACCGGGGAGCTGTTTTTT; CDR3aa: CAISDPTANTGELFF; abundance: once; d_gene: -; v_gene: TRBV10-3; j_gene: TRBJ2-2; len: 15
CDR3nt: TGTGCCATCAGTGACAGGGATGGTCAGCCCCAGCATTTT; CDR3aa: CAISDRDGQPQHF; abundance: -; d_gene: -; v_gene: TRBV10-3; j_gene: TRBJ1-5; len: 13
CDR3nt: TGTGCCAGCAGACTTACGGGGACTAGCAATCAGCCCCAGCATTTT; CDR3aa: CASRLTGTSNQPQHF; abundance: few; d_gene: -; v_gene: TRBV27; j_gene: TRBJ1-5; len: 15
CDR3nt: TGTGCCAGCAGGACGGACCCTTACGGCAATCAGCCCCAGCATTTT; CDR3aa: CASRTDPYGNQPQHF; abundance: many; d_gene: -; v_gene: TRBV19; j_gene: TRBJ1-5; len: 15
CDR3nt: TGTGCCAGCACCGGAGGTCGTGAAGCTTTCTTT; CDR3aa: CASTGGREAFF; abundance: -; d_gene: -; v_gene: TRBV27; j_gene: TRBJ1-1; len: 11
CDR3nt: TGCAGCGTTGGGCGGGCAGCTGAGGGCTACACCTTC; CDR3aa: CSVGRAAEGYTF; abundance: few; d_gene: -; v_gene: TRBV29-1; j_gene: TRBJ1-2; len: 12
CDR3nt: TGTGCCACCAGCACGAGAGGGAATGAAAAACTGTTTTTT; CDR3aa: CATSTRGNEKLFF; abundance: few; d_gene: -; v_gene: TRBV15; j_gene: TRBJ1-4; len: 13
CDR3nt: TGTGCCAGCAGCCTGGAAACTGAAGCTTTCTTT; CDR3aa: CASSLETEAFF; abundance: many; d_gene: -; v_gene: TRBV7-9; j_gene: TRBJ1-1; len: 11
CDR3nt: TGCGCCAGCAGCCAGGCCGACAGGGTACAAGGTGGCTACACCTTC; CDR3aa: CASSQADRVQGGYTF; abundance: few; d_gene: TRBD1; v_gene: TRBV4-1; j_gene: TRBJ1-2; len: 15
CDR3nt: TGTGCCAGCAGGACGGGACGACTAGGATTTAATGAGCAGTTCTTC; CDR3aa: CASRTGRLGFNEQFF; abundance: few; d_gene: -; v_gene: TRBV28; j_gene: TRBJ2-1; len: 15
CDR3nt: TGTGCCAGCAGCGTCGACGAGGGACTGCTCATGGAGCAGTTCTTC; CDR3aa: CASSVDEGLLMEQFF; abundance: few; d_gene: -; v_gene: TRBV7-8; j_gene: TRBJ2-1; len: 15
CDR3nt: TGTGCCAGCAGTTTCTCGGACCATCAAGAGACCCAGTACTTC; CDR3aa: CASSFSDHQETQYF; abundance: once; d_gene: -; v_gene: TRBV12-3/TRBV12-4; j_gene: TRBJ2-5; len: 14
CDR3nt: TGTGCCAGCAGTTACTCCGAACTAGCGGGAAACACCGGGGAGCTGTTTTTT; CDR3aa: CASSYSELAGNTGELFF; abundance: -; d_gene: TRBD2; v_gene: TRBV6-9; j_gene: TRBJ2-2; len: 17
CDR3nt: TGTGCCAGCAGCCTAACAGGGTTCCAACAGCCCCAGCATTTT; CDR3aa: CASSLTGFQQPQHF; abundance: many; d_gene: -; v_gene: TRBV5-8; j_gene: TRBJ1-5; len: 14
CDR3nt: TGTGCCAGCAGTTTTCGTGGCGAGCAGTACTTC; CDR3aa: CASSFRGEQYF; abundance: many; d_gene: -; v_gene: TRBV28; j_gene: TRBJ2-7; len: 11
CDR3nt: TGTGCCAGCAGTTTTACTAGCGGGATCGAGCAGTACTTC; CDR3aa: CASSFTSGIEQYF; abundance: many; d_gene: TRBD2; v_gene: TRBV12-3/TRBV12-4; j_gene: TRBJ2-7; len: 13
CDR3nt: TGTGCCAGCAGCCCTGGCTACTTAGCCTCCCATGAGCAGTTCTTC; CDR3aa: CASSPGYLASHEQFF; abundance: many; d_gene: -; v_gene: TRBV7-3; j_gene: TRBJ2-1; len: 15
CDR3nt: TGTGCCAGCAGCCCCCGGGACATCGGGTACAATGAGCAGTTCTTC; CDR3aa: CASSPRDIGYNEQFF; abundance: -; d_gene: -; v_gene: TRBV3-1; j_gene: TRBJ2-1; len: 15
CDR3nt: TGCAGTGCTAGAGGTCAGGGGCCCTACAATGAGCAGTTCTTC; CDR3aa: CSARGQGPYNEQFF; abundance: -; d_gene: -; v_gene: TRBV20-1; j_gene: TRBJ2-1; len: 14
CDR3nt: TGTGCCAGCAGCCCTGGGACTAGCGATAGGTGGGATACGCAGTATTTT; CDR3aa: CASSPGTSDRWDTQYF; abundance: -; d_gene: TRBD2; v_gene: TRBV9; j_gene: TRBJ2-3; len: 16
CDR3nt: TGTGCCAGCAGCCCTTGGCAGAGCTCCTACAATGAGCAGTTCTTC; CDR3aa: CASSPWQSSYNEQFF; abundance: many; d_gene: -; v_gene: TRBV7-2; j_gene: TRBJ2-1; len: 15
CDR3nt: TGTGCCAGCAGTTTAGCGGGAGGGCCCTACGAGCAGTTCTTC; CDR3aa: CASSLAGGPYEQFF; abundance: few; d_gene: TRBD2; v_gene: TRBV27; j_gene: TRBJ2-1; len: 14
CDR3nt: TGCAGCGCCCACCGGGACAGGGGGTACTTCGAGCAGTACTTC; CDR3aa: CSAHRDRGYFEQYF; abundance: -; d_gene: TRBD1; v_gene: TRBV29-1; j_gene: TRBJ2-7; len: 14
CDR3nt: TGTGCCACCAGCACACCCCGGAACACTGAAGCTTTCTTT; CDR3aa: CATSTPRNTEAFF; abundance: -; d_gene: -; v_gene: TRBV15; j_gene: TRBJ1-1; len: 13
CDR3nt: TGTGCCACCAGGGGACAGACTAGCACAGATACGCAGTATTTT; CDR3aa: CATRGQTSTDTQYF; abundance: many; d_gene: TRBD1; v_gene: TRBV24-1; j_gene: TRBJ2-3; len: 14
CDR3nt: TGTGCCAGCAGTTACGGGCCGGGGCAGGGCGATGAGCAGTTCTTC; CDR3aa: CASSYGPGQGDEQFF; abundance: -; d_gene: -; v_gene: TRBV6-2/TRBV6-3; j_gene: TRBJ2-1; len: 15
CDR3nt: TGTGCCAGCAGTTTAGTCCCAGGGTCCTACAATGAGCAGTTCTTC; CDR3aa: CASSLVPGSYNEQFF; abundance: many; d_gene: -; v_gene: TRBV27; j_gene: TRBJ2-1; len: 15
CDR3nt: TGTGCCACAAATGAGGCTAGCGACCTATGGGCAGATACGCAGTATTTT; CDR3aa: CATNEASDLWADTQYF; abundance: many; d_gene: -; v_gene: TRBV10-3; j_gene: TRBJ2-3; len: 16
CDR3nt: TGTGCCAGCAGCTGGGGGGGGAATGAGCAGTTCTTC; CDR3aa: CASSWGGNEQFF; abundance: -; d_gene: TRBD2; v_gene: TRBV7-6; j_gene: TRBJ2-1; len: 12
CDR3nt: TGTGCCAGCAGCCAGGCCCGAGGGGGGACTAGCGGGAGTTATGAGCAGTTCTTC; CDR3aa: CASSQARGGTSGSYEQFF; abundance: -; d_gene: TRBD2; v_gene: TRBV11-2; j_gene: TRBJ2-1; len: 18
CDR3nt: TGCAGCGCTAAGGACAGCCTCACCGGCGAGCAGTACTTC; CDR3aa: CSAKDSLTGEQYF; abundance: -; d_gene: -; v_gene: TRBV29-1; j_gene: TRBJ2-7; len: 13
CDR3nt: TGTGCCAGCAGTGCTGGGCGAGGAAATGAAAAACTGTTTTTT; CDR3aa: CASSAGRGNEKLFF; abundance: many; d_gene: -; v_gene: TRBV2; j_gene: TRBJ1-4; len: 14
CDR3nt: TGCAGCGTTCACAGGGGACGGAACACTGAAGCTTTCTTT; CDR3aa: CSVHRGRNTEAFF; abundance: -; d_gene: TRBD1; v_gene: TRBV29-1; j_gene: TRBJ1-1; len: 13
CDR3nt: TGTGCCTGGAGTAGGGAATTGAACACTGAAGCTTTCTTT; CDR3aa: CAWSRELNTEAFF; abundance: many; d_gene: -; v_gene: TRBV30; j_gene: TRBJ1-1; len: 13
CDR3nt: TGTGCCAGTAATTGGGATAACACCGGGGAGCTGTTTTTT; CDR3aa: CASNWDNTGELFF; abundance: few; d_gene: -; v_gene: TRBV11-2; j_gene: TRBJ2-2; len: 13
CDR3nt: TGTGCCAGCAGGCGCACCGGGACAGGGATACCTGAAGCTTTCTTT; CDR3aa: CASRRTGTGIPEAFF; abundance: -; d_gene: TRBD1; v_gene: TRBV12-3/TRBV12-4; j_gene: TRBJ1-1; len: 15
CDR3nt: TGTGCCAGCAGCTTAGCTGGACAGGGGCTCACTGAAGCTTTCTTT; CDR3aa: CASSLAGQGLTEAFF; abundance: many; d_gene: TRBD1; v_gene: TRBV13; j_gene: TRBJ1-1; len: 15
CDR3nt: TGTGCCAGCAGTTTACTCGGGGCGGTAACCGGGGAGCTGTTTTTT; CDR3aa: CASSLLGAVTGELFF; abundance: many; d_gene: -; v_gene: TRBV12-3/TRBV12-4; j_gene: TRBJ2-2; len: 15
CDR3nt: TGCGCCAGCAGCTTGTATGGGGGTGAGGTTAATCAGCCCCAGCATTTT; CDR3aa: CASSLYGGEVNQPQHF; abundance: few; d_gene: -; v_gene: TRBV5-1; j_gene: TRBJ1-5; len: 16